This TCR beta chain was found in a study of blood T cell repertoires in COVID-19 (TCRdb year 2020). Regarding the research as a whole: Samples covering the acute and convalescent phases of COVID-19 were provided by collaborators in the United States, Italy and Spain. The material from the prospective study consisted of cDNA or gDNA derived from T cells, B-cell-depleted T cells, or PBMCs. The dataset comprised deeply sampled blood TCRbeta repertoires from subjects exposed to, actively infected with, or recovered from COVID-19. The repertoires were made available in a free public database intended to serve as a resource for research on the immune response to SARS-CoV-2. The samples were drawn from two sources: the first 160 participants of the ongoing ImmuneRACE study, and 1,200 or so subjects contributed by 6 global collaborators. Nearly every sample came with metadata listing a de-identified subject ID, COVID-19 status, age in years and sex. HLA class I and class II types, where available, came from metadata supplied by the sample provider rather than from assay-based typing. Study-wide conclusions, independent of this receptor: The quantity of clinical and demographic metadata differed by source and by participant and was supplied without curation.

Enrolling through a virtual design, the prospective study's participants ranged in age from about 18 to 89 years and lived across some 22 United States geographic areas. In the prospective study, cohorts were assigned on the basis of participant-reported clinical history obtained from a screening survey and a study questionnaire. Each participant in the prospective study had whole blood, serum and a nasopharyngeal or oropharyngeal swab collected by mobile phlebotomists. Additional blood draws and questionnaires over an approximately 2-month period could optionally be provided by prospective study participants. Before DNA extraction, blood samples from the prospective study were shipped at room temperature or frozen. Comment on this clone: Its antigen is not yet known. Per-base qualities were not stored, and no clone one base away is much larger.

As encoded in the germline V gene (reference sequence), CDR1 is SEHNR while CDR2 is FQNEAQ. V is reduced by 3 bases and J by 7 bases, leaving a spacing of 22 bases between them. Its CDR3 holds 17 amino acids, cysteine through phenylalanine. CDR3 DNA is the only sequence kept; it has 51 bases, read in frame from the first base. TCRbeta CDR3 regions were amplified from genomic DNA using the immunoSEQ Assay, a bias-controlled multiplex PCR. Per the authors' processing: The number of nucleated cells in each sample was estimated from the amplification of reference gene primers within the assay. To quantify the absolute abundance of each unique TCRbeta CDR3 rearrangement, sequence reads were collapsed and filtered. For each sample, productive Simpson clonality was calculated by taking the square root of Simpson's diversity index across productive rearrangements. TCRdb mirrors the immuneACCESS table, restricted to in-frame sequences. Some clones are absent from its copies; in checked studies, under half trace to an unresolved V gene, and the reason for the others is unknown. From that table come the V and J calls and clone size; the DNA was used to work out D and trimming. The sample contains about 270,000 clones, about 91% of them found a single time. The ten top clones hold 1.2% of the sample.

This sequence was found in a woman aged 40-49 years with acute COVID-19. Sequenced input: PBMCs or T cells enriched from blood (not recorded which). This chain is built from TRBV7-9 and TRBJ2-1; the D gene is possibly TRBD1, with 6 bases matching. The sequenced DNA: TGTGCCAGCAGCTTGCCTATAGGAGCGGTGAGGGGGAATGAGCAGTTCTTC. Translated, this gives CASSLPIGAVRGNEQFF.